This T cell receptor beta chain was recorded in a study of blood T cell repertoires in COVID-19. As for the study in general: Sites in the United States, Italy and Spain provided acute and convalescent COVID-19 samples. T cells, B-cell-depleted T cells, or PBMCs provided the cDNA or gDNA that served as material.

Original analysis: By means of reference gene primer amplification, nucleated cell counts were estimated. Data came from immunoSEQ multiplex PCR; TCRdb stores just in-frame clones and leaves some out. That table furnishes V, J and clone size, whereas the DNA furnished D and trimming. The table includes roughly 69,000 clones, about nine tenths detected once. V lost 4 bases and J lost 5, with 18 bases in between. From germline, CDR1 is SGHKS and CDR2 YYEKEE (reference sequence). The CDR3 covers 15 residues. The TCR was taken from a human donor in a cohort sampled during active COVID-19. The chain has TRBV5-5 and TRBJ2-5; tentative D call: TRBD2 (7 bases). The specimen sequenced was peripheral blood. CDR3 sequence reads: CASSPLGGQRETQYF. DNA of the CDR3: TGTGCCAGCAGCCCTCTGGGGGGGCAGAGGGAGACCCAGTACTTC.